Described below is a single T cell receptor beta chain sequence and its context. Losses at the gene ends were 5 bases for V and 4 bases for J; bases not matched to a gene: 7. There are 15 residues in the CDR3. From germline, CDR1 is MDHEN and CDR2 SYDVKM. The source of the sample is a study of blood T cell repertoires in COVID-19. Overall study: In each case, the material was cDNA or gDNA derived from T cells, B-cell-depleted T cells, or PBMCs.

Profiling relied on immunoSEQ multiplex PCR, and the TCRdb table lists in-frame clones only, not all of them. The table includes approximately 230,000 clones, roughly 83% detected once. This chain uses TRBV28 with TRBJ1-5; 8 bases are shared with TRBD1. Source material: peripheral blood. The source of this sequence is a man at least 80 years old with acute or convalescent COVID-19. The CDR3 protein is CASSLPGTGNQPQHF. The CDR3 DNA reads TGTGCCAGCAGTCTCCCTGGGACAGGTAATCAGCCCCAGCATTTT.